Presented here are 10 T cell receptor beta chains from one specimen sequenced in a study of blood T cell repertoires in COVID-19. This table comes from immunoSEQ multiplex PCR, and its TCRdb copy is limited to in-frame clones, with some not included. The table lists 450,000 to 500,000 clones, roughly 87% of them singletons. The sample was PBMCs or T cells enriched from blood (not recorded which). Every receptor here comes from a young woman who had recovered from COVID-19.

The V and J genes are TRBV6-5 and TRBJ1-1; 8 nucleotides line up with TRBD1. V was clipped by 8 bases and J by 0 bases; unmatched bases: 5. The CDR3 is 14 residues long. Germline lookup yields CDR1 MNHEY and CDR2 SVGAGI. The DNA of the CDR3 is TGTGCCAGCGACCCGGGACAGGTGAACACTGAAGCTTTCTTT. Protein: CASDPGQVNTEAFF.

The V gene is TRBV12-3 or TRBV12-4, the J gene TRBJ2-7; D gene unclear. The CDR3 is 11 amino acids. Trimming shortened V by 6 bases and J by 5 bases, and 8 bases separated the two germline ends. The CDR3 loop is CASSDRDEQYF. DNA for the CDR3: TGTGCCAGCAGCGATCGGGACGAGCAGTACTTC.

The chain is built from TRBV18 and TRBJ1-5; D might be TRBD1 (5 bases). V lost 3 bases and J lost 9, with 15 bases in between. Germline CDR1 is KGHSH and CDR2 is LQKENI. The CDR3 has 14 residues. The CDR3 DNA follows: TGTGCCAGCTCACCCGGCAGGGCGGCAGGGCCCCAGCATTTT. This gives the protein CASSPGRAAGPQHF.

The chain has TRBV4-1 and TRBJ2-5, with D tentatively TRBD1 (6 bases). CDR3 length: 15 amino acids. V was pared by 1 base and J by 5 bases, with 14 bases between. The germline gives CDR1 MGHRA, CDR2 YSYEKL. In DNA form, the CDR3 reads TGCGCCAGCAGCCAAGCAATGACAGGCTGGGAGACCCAGTACTTC. The encoded protein is CASSQAMTGWETQYF.

The V gene is TRBV4-1, the J gene TRBJ1-5; 12 bases fit TRBD1. J was trimmed by 4 bases and V by 2 bases; bases with no gene match: 6. CDR1 MGHRA and CDR2 YSYEKL come from the germline V gene. The CDR3 length is 17 residues. CDR3 DNA sequence: TGCGCCAGCAGCCAAAGCCGGGACAGGGGGCTTAATCAGCCCCAGCATTTT. Amino acid sequence: CASSQSRDRGLNQPQHF.

This clone was seen once. The V gene is TRBV7-9, the J gene TRBJ1-2, with a possible D match to TRBD1 (5 bases). The CDR3 consists of 12 residues. Germline V gives CDR1 SEHNR, CDR2 FQNEAQ (reference sequence). V lost 6 bases and J lost 8, with 13 bases in between. As DNA, the CDR3 is TGTGCCAGCAGTCTACAGGCCGTCGGCTACACCTTC. Translated: CASSLQAVGYTF.

About this clone itself: Distinct nucleotide sequences in the sample also encode this CDR3. The J gene is TRBJ1-2, the V gene TRBV5-1; 8 bases fit TRBD1. The CDR3 spans 13 residues. Germline assignment: CDR1 SGHRS and CDR2 YFSETQ. V lost 4 bases, J lost 5 bases, and 4 bases stayed unmatched. CDR3 nucleotide sequence: TGCGCCAGCAGCCTGGACAGGGTGTATGGCTACACCTTC. Translating it yields CASSLDRVYGYTF.

The chain is built from TRBV5-5 and TRBJ2-1; TRBD1 matches 10 bases. Germline CDR1 and CDR2: SGHKS and YYEKEE (reference sequence). V was clipped by 4 bases and J by 5 bases; unmatched bases: 6. CDR3 length equals 15 residues. Here the CDR3 DNA reads TGTGCCAGCAGCCCCCGACAGGGGGCGGACAATGAGCAGTTCTTC. Amino acids: CASSPRQGADNEQFF.

The chain is built from TRBV19 and TRBJ1-4; TRBD1 is a possible D gene (5 bases). Trimming cost V 4 bases and J 8 bases, with 20 bases left between them. The CDR3 is 16 residues long. CDR1 is LNHDA, CDR2 SQIVND, per germline (reference sequence). This CDR3 reads CASSRSLGGTEEKLFF. The CDR3 nucleotides read TGTGCCAGTAGTAGATCCCTGGGGGGAACGGAAGAAAAACTGTTTTTT.

CDR3 sequence (DNA): TGTGCCAGCCCCGGGGCAGGGGGTTGTCGCAATCAGCCCCAGCATTTT. Encoded protein: CASPGAGGCRNQPQHF. This chain uses TRBV27 with TRBJ1-5; 7 positions agree with TRBD1. This CDR3 has 16 residues. Germline CDR1 and CDR2: MNHEY and SMNVEV (reference sequence). Germline trimming cut 8 bases from V and 2 bases from J; bases unmatched to any gene: 12.